This is a list of T cell receptor beta chains from one sample in a study of cytomegalovirus exposure and HLA in healthy donors. Only in-frame clones appear in the TCRdb table, and some are missing; sequencing was by immunoSEQ multiplex PCR. The sample has 200,000 to 250,000 clones, 82% seen once. Sequencing was carried out using PBMCs. These receptors were collected from a woman aged 40 to 49 in good health and CMV-seropositive. Both conserved end residues are part of each CDR3. A D gene is named only where the DNA matches it firmly. The size of a clone is reported for some rows only, either as once, few or many, or as a class for expanded clones.

16	TRBJ2-4	NA	TRBV16	NA	TGTGCCAGCAGCCAATCATCCCTCTTAGCCAAAAACATTCAGTACTTC	CASSQSSLLAKNIQYF
15	TRBJ2-7	NA	TRBV12-2	once	TGTGCAAGTCGCTTAGGTTTGACAGGGACCACGGAGCAGTACTTC	CASRLGLTGTTEQYF
14	TRBJ2-7	TRBD1	TRBV2	NA	TGTGCCAGCAGTGAAAGGACAGGGAGAGCCGAGCAGTACTTC	CASSERTGRAEQYF
12	TRBJ2-7	NA	TRBV28	NA	TGTGCCAGCAGTTTAAGGGGCTACGAGCAGTACTTC	CASSLRGYEQYF
15	TRBJ2-3	TRBD1	TRBV7-9	NA	TGTTCCAGCAGCTTAGTCGGGACAGTGACAGATACGCAGTATTTT	CSSSLVGTVTDTQYF
17	TRBJ1-2	NA	TRBV7-2	NA	TGTGCCAGCAGCCCGTGGAGGGTCGCGGGGGCCCAAAGTGGCTACACCTTC	CASSPWRVAGAQSGYTF
17	TRBJ2-1	TRBD2	TRBV27	NA	TGTGCCAGCAGTTTATTGCGCGGGAGGGCCACCTACAATGAGCAGTTCTTC	CASSLLRGRATYNEQFF
16	TRBJ2-7	TRBD1	TRBV15	NA	TGTGCCACCAGCAGGGGAAGGGGACAGGGGATCAACGAGCAGTACTTC	CATSRGRGQGINEQYF
13	TRBJ2-7	NA	TRBV5-1	NA	TGCGCCAGCAGCCCCGGGAACAACTACGAGCAGTACTTC	CASSPGNNYEQYF
16	TRBJ1-1	TRBD1	TRBV5-1	NA	TGCGCCAGCAGCTTGGTTCAGGGGGCAAGGAACACTGAAGCTTTCTTT	CASSLVQGARNTEAFF
15	TRBJ2-1	TRBD2	TRBV6-5	NA	TGTGCCAGCAGGGGGGAGAGCGGGAGTAGAAATGAGCAGTTCTTC	CASRGESGSRNEQFF
12	TRBJ1-2	NA	TRBV7-9	NA	TGTTCCAGCAGCCCAAGTGGAGGGGGCTACACCTTC	CSSSPSGGGYTF
14	TRBJ2-1	TRBD1	TRBV5-1	NA	TGCGCCAGCAGCTTAGGACAGGTTGTGGGTGAGCAGTTCTTC	CASSLGQVVGEQFF
18	TRBJ2-2	TRBD2	TRBV4-1	few	TGCGCCAGCAGCCTCCAGGGACTAGCGGGAGGGGAGACCGGGGAGCTGTTTTTT	CASSLQGLAGGETGELFF
15	TRBJ2-3	TRBD2	TRBV4-3	NA	TGCGCCAGCAGCCAAGAGTTGGTAGCGGGATCAACGCAGTATTTT	CASSQELVAGSTQYF
15	TRBJ2-2	NA	TRBV30	NA	TGTGCCTGGAGTTCCCTCGGACTTATCACCGGGGAGCTGTTTTTT	CAWSSLGLITGELFF
14	TRBJ1-1	NA	TRBV18	once	TGTGCCAGCTCACCTAGCGGGGGGAACACTGAAGCTTTCTTT	CASSPSGGNTEAFF
14	TRBJ2-7	TRBD2	TRBV11-3	NA	TGTGCCAGCAGCCAACTAGCGGGTCCCTACGAGCAGTACTTC	CASSQLAGPYEQYF